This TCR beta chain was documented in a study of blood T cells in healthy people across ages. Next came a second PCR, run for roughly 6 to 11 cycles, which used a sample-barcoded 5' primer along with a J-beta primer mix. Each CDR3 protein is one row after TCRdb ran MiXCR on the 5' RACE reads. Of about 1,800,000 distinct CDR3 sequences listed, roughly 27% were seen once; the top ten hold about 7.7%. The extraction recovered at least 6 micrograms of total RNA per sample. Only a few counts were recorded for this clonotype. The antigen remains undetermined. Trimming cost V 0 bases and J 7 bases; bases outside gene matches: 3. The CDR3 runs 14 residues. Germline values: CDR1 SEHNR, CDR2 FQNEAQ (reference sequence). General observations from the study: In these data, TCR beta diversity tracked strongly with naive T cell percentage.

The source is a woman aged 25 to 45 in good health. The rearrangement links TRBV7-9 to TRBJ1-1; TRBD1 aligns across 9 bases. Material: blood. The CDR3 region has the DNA TGTGCCAGCAGCTTAGCAGGGACAGGGTTTGAAGCTTTCTTT. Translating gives CASSLAGTGFEAFF.